Listed below are T cell receptor beta chains from one sample, sequenced in a study of yellow fever vaccine responses in identical twins. TCRdb used MiXCR to reprocess the RT-PCR reads, holding one entry per CDR3 protein. The sample contains roughly 18,000 distinct CDR3 sequences, just over 60% of which appear only once. The specimen comprised T cells from blood (PBMCs), unsorted or a sorted subset (not recorded which), sampled before or after yellow fever vaccination (not recorded which). The source is a woman between 18 and 30 years old who received the yellow fever vaccine. Both conserved end residues are part of each CDR3. A D gene is named only where the DNA matches it firmly.

TRBJ2-1,TRBV2,.,CASSVTLVNEQFF
TRBJ1-2,TRBV7-9,.,CASSLDEGFGYGYTF
TRBJ1-1,TRBV15,.,CATSRERVNTEAFF
TRBJ1-1,TRBV21-1,.,CASSLLPGRGTEAFF
TRBJ2-2,TRBV11-1,TRBD1,CASSLQGVNTGELFF
TRBJ2-5,TRBV28,TRBD2,CASGQTSGGRETQYF
TRBJ2-1,TRBV28,.,CASSFTSLTYNEQFF
TRBJ2-1,TRBV5-6,.,CASSLPTTEQFF
TRBJ2-7,TRBV12-3/TRBV12-4,.,CASSFTQQVSYEQYF
TRBJ2-3,TRBV7-2,.,CASSLGRADTQYF
TRBJ1-1,TRBV2,.,CASQQTPNTEAFF
TRBJ2-1,TRBV11-1,.,CASSPNMGQFF